Listed here are 20 T cell receptor beta chains from one sample, sequenced in a study of blood T cell repertoires in COVID-19. Clones were read by immunoSEQ multiplex PCR, and TCRdb kept only the in-frame ones, dropping some. The sample has approximately 200,000 clones; around nine tenths are singletons. The sequenced sample was peripheral blood. These receptors originate from a man in his fifties or sixties who had recovered from COVID-19.

The CDR3 DNA reads as TGTGCCAGTAGTATTGATCTGGGGAGAGGTTACGAGCAGTACTTC. Its translation: CASSIDLGRGYEQYF. V usage is TRBV19 and J usage is TRBJ2-7; a possible D gene is TRBD2 (5 bases). CDR3 length equals 15 residues. Per the germline V gene, CDR1 is LNHDA and CDR2 is SQIVND (reference sequence). Trimming removed 3 bases at V and 4 bases at J, with 16 bases between.

The rearrangement joins TRBV9 to TRBJ1-5; D is unclear. Trimming shortened V by 4 bases and J by 0 bases, and 17 bases separated the two germline ends. Germline CDR1 SGDLS, CDR2 YYNGEE. This CDR3 is built from 17 residues. This CDR3 reads CASSPGPAGYSNQPQHF. As DNA, the CDR3 is TGTGCCAGCAGCCCTGGGCCCGCCGGTTATAGCAATCAGCCCCAGCATTTT.

This chain uses TRBV11-3 with TRBJ2-3, with 10 bases aligning to TRBD1. Unmatched junction bases numbered 6, after V lost 3 bases and J lost 0 bases. The germline CDR1 and CDR2 sequences are SGHNT and YENEEA. The CDR3 sequence is 17 residues long. In DNA form, the CDR3 reads TGTGCCAGCAGCTTTCGGACAGGGGGTACAAGCACAGATACGCAGTATTTT. It encodes CASSFRTGGTSTDTQYF.

The chain combines TRBV6-5 with TRBJ2-3, with unresolved D. V lost 6 bases, J lost 4 bases, and 11 bases lay in between. The CDR3 is 13 residues long. Looked up from germline, CDR1 is MNHEY and CDR2 is SVGAGI. The CDR3 region is CASRRSLADTQYF. The CDR3 DNA sequence: TGTGCCAGCAGGCGGTCTCTGGCAGATACGCAGTATTTT.

V and J are TRBV30 and TRBJ2-3, with D tentatively TRBD2 (6 bases). V was shortened by 3 bases and J by 7 bases, with 17 bases between the two germline ends. Germline assignment: CDR1 GTSNPN and CDR2 SVGIG (reference sequence). This CDR3 is 14 amino acids long. This CDR3 reads CAWSFGTGGNTQYF. CDR3 DNA sequence: TGTGCCTGGAGCTTCGGGACCGGGGGTAATACGCAGTATTTT.

The chain couples TRBV28 to TRBJ2-1, with D uncertain. CDR1 and CDR2 from the germline V gene are MDHEN and SYDVKM. The CDR3 totals 15 residues. Trimming removed 7 bases at V and 3 bases at J, with 16 bases between. The DNA of the CDR3 is TGTGCCAGCATGGCTCCGAGAGGCCTCTACAATGAGCAGTTCTTC. Translating gives CASMAPRGLYNEQFF.

V and J are TRBV2 and TRBJ1-1; D is perhaps TRBD1 (6 bases). V shed 7 bases and J shed 5 bases, with 17 bases lying between them. Germline CDR1 SNHLY, CDR2 FYNNEI. The CDR3 runs to 14 residues. The CDR3 region is CASKENRERTEAFF. CDR3 bases: TGTGCCAGCAAAGAGAACAGGGAGAGGACTGAAGCTTTCTTT.

V gene TRBV5-4 combines with J gene TRBJ2-1, with D tentatively TRBD2 (7 bases). Per the germline V gene, CDR1 is SGHNT and CDR2 is YYREEE (reference sequence). V dropped 0 bases and J dropped 10 bases, with 17 bases sitting between them. CDR3 size: 15 residues. In DNA, the CDR3 is TGTGCCAGCAGCTTGGTAGGGGGGAGGGCCCTAGAGCAGTTCTTC. Encoded protein: CASSLVGGRALEQFF.

This clone was observed once. The chain carries TRBV7-2 and TRBJ2-5; D is undetermined. The length of the CDR3 is 12 residues. V was cut by 4 bases and J by 7 bases, with 10 bases left in between. The germline gives CDR1 SGHTA, CDR2 FQGNSA. The CDR3 region has the DNA TGTGCCAGCAGCTCCCCCCGAGGGACCCAGTACTTC. Its protein product is CASSSPRGTQYF.

The rearrangement links TRBV9 to TRBJ1-1; the D is unclear. The V gene lost 6 bases and the J gene lost 0 bases, with 9 bases spanning the gap. CDR1 SGDLS and CDR2 YYNGEE come from the germline V gene. This CDR3 comprises 13 residues. The CDR3 region has the DNA TGTGCCAGCACGTCTCACATGAACACTGAAGCTTTCTTT. Protein: CASTSHMNTEAFF.

The chain uses TRBV25-1 and TRBJ1-4; a weak D match, TRBD1 (5 bases). The CDR3 covers 15 residues. Trimming left V 6 bases short and J 4 bases short, with 15 bases between. The germline V gene has CDR1 MGHDK and CDR2 SYGVNS. The CDR3 nucleotides are TGTGCCAGCAGATTGGGGCAGGGCCTTAATGAAAAACTGTTTTTT. As protein: CASRLGQGLNEKLFF.

As for this clone: An end of the junction differs from the germline gene, which may be a read error. This rearrangement joins TRBV6-5 to TRBJ2-7; tentatively, D is TRBD2 (7 bases). CDR3 size: 11 residues. In germline, CDR1 is MNHEY, CDR2 SVGAGI. The CDR3 protein is CASHSSGTQNF. DNA for the CDR3: TGTGCCAGCCACTCAAGCGGGACACAGAACTTC.

This rearrangement joins TRBV11-3 to TRBJ2-1; 9 bases match TRBD1. Germline V CDR1 and CDR2: SGHNT, YENEEA. Trimming removed 5 bases from V and 9 bases from J; junction bases left unmatched: 11. The CDR3 contains 15 residues. The CDR3 sequence is CASSAGTGTYGEQFF. The DNA for the CDR3 is TGTGCCAGCAGCGCCGGGACAGGGACCTACGGTGAGCAGTTCTTC.

The gene calls are TRBV19 and TRBJ1-1; 7 bases are a match to TRBD1. Per the germline V gene, CDR1 is LNHDA and CDR2 is SQIVND (reference sequence). The ends lost 3 bases at V and 5 bases at J; junction bases unmatched: 9. The CDR3 loop spans 15 amino acids. The DNA for the CDR3 is TGTGCCAGTAGTATTGGGAAACAGGGGAGGACTGAAGCTTTCTTT. This sequence encodes CASSIGKQGRTEAFF. Full variable domain (missing parts from reference TRBV19 and TRBJ1-1): DGGITQSPKYLFRKEGQNVTLSCEQNLNHDAMYWYRQDPGQGLRLIYYSQIVNDFQKGDIAEGYSVSREKKESFPLTVTSAQKNPTAFYLCASSIGKQGRTEAFFGQGTRLTVV.

The genes are TRBV9 and TRBJ1-6; D unresolved. Germline V gene data show CDR1 as SGDLS and CDR2 as YYNGEE. The CDR3 consists of 14 residues. V shed 0 bases and J shed 5 bases, with 6 bases lying between them. The CDR3 protein is CASSVVPDNSPLHF. As DNA, the CDR3 is TGTGCCAGCAGCGTAGTACCGGATAATTCACCCCTCCACTTT.

The chain recombines TRBV30 with TRBJ1-2; D is unresolved. Trimming removed 0 bases from V and 5 bases from J, with 16 bases in between. The germline V gene has CDR1 GTSNPN and CDR2 SVGIG (reference sequence). The CDR3 sequence is 15 residues long. The CDR3: CAWSVARTWTYGYTF. In DNA, the CDR3 is TGTGCCTGGAGTGTCGCTAGGACTTGGACTTATGGCTACACCTTC.

The chain joins TRBV5-1 to TRBJ2-7; D is perhaps TRBD1 (7 bases). Trimming cost V 4 bases and J 0 bases, with 23 bases left between them. CDR3 length: 18 amino acids. CDR1 is SGHRS and CDR2 is YFSETQ in the germline V gene. CDR3 region: CASSKDGVADRSSYEQYF. DNA for the CDR3: TGCGCCAGCAGCAAGGACGGTGTAGCGGACAGGAGCTCCTACGAGCAGTACTTC.

The gene calls are TRBV7-3 and TRBJ2-1; 10 bases map to TRBD2. The V segment lost 5 bases and the J segment 10 bases; nucleotides outside the gene matches: 8. The CDR3 is 14 amino acids. CDR1 and CDR2 from the germline V gene are SGHTA and FQGTGA. The CDR3 region has the DNA TGTGCCAGCAGCACCGGACTAGCGGCCGGGGAGCAGTTCTTC. Residues: CASSTGLAAGEQFF. The variable domain in full, with the rest retrieved from reference TRBV7-3 and TRBJ2-1, is GAGVSQTPSNKVTEKGKYVELRCDPISGHTALYWYRQSLGQGPEFLIYFQGTGAADDSGLPNDRFFAVRPEGSVSTLKIQRTERGDSAVYLCASSTGLAAGEQFFGPGTRLTVL.

V usage is TRBV3-1 (or the pseudogene TRBV3-2) and J usage is TRBJ1-6; TRBD1 might be the D (5 bases). Germline CDR1 LGHDT, CDR2 YNNKEL (reference sequence). V dropped 5 bases and J dropped 11 bases, with 16 bases sitting between them. The CDR3 consists of 14 residues. The CDR3, as DNA: TGTGCCAGCAGCTCGCCAGACAGTGAGGCACCCCTCCACTTT. Translating it yields CASSSPDSEAPLHF.

This chain uses TRBV6-2 or TRBV6-3 with TRBJ1-5, with D possibly being TRBD1 (6 bases). Germline assignment: CDR1 MNHEY and CDR2 SVGEGT. V shed 2 bases and J shed 6 bases, with 8 bases lying between them. CDR3 length equals 13 residues. The CDR3 here is CASSYTGLQPQHF. CDR3 DNA: TGTGCCAGCAGTTACACAGGGCTTCAGCCCCAGCATTTT.